These T cell receptor beta chains were read from a single sample in a study of technical replicates of blood from a few donors. Clones were sequenced by immunoSEQ multiplex PCR, and TCRdb holds only the in-frame ones, with some missing. The sample lists under 95,000 clones; around 92% were seen once. Material: T cells isolated from PBMCs. These receptors all come from a human donor in good health. The CDR3 runs from the conserved cysteine through the conserved F or W. D genes are given only for firm matches. Where a row states a size, it is once, few, many or the class of an expanded clone; other rows omit it.

size	J	V	D	CDR3	DNA
-	TRBJ2-7	TRBV27	-	CASTDPLGRDYEQYF	TGTGCCAGCACCGACCCCCTTGGACGGGACTACGAGCAGTACTTC
-	TRBJ2-7	TRBV27	-	CASSLRVDGRSSYEQYF	TGTGCCAGCAGTTTACGGGTCGACGGAAGGAGCTCCTACGAGCAGTACTTC
-	TRBJ1-4	TRBV7-6	TRBD1	CASSLGQGASGEKLFF	TGTGCCAGCAGCTTGGGACAGGGGGCTTCAGGTGAAAAACTGTTTTTT
-	TRBJ1-1	TRBV6-5	TRBD1	CASRKRQGPNTEAFF	TGTGCCAGCAGGAAAAGACAGGGTCCGAACACTGAAGCTTTCTTT
-	TRBJ2-1	TRBV10-3	-	CAISGAGNYNEQFF	TGTGCCATCAGTGGCGCAGGGAATTACAATGAGCAGTTCTTC
-	TRBJ2-1	TRBV27	-	CASTKKPTGGVYNEQFF	TGTGCCAGCACCAAAAAGCCGACGGGGGGCGTCTACAATGAGCAGTTCTTC
-	TRBJ2-1	TRBV5-6	TRBD2	CASSLLAGGDNEQFF	TGTGCCAGCAGCTTGTTGGCGGGAGGGGACAATGAGCAGTTCTTC
-	TRBJ2-5	TRBV10-3	-	CAISPRLGAQETQYF	TGTGCCATCAGTCCCCGGCTGGGGGCCCAAGAGACCCAGTACTTC
-	TRBJ2-2	TRBV2	TRBD1	CASREYRGGTGELFF	TGTGCCAGCAGAGAATACAGGGGCGGCACCGGGGAGCTGTTTTTT
-	TRBJ2-3	TRBV9	TRBD1	CASSLQGLSVDTQYF	TGTGCCAGCAGCCTACAGGGGTTGTCGGTAGATACGCAGTATTTT
-	TRBJ2-7	TRBV28	-	CASSLGVRGTYEQYF	TGTGCCAGCAGTCTAGGGGTCAGGGGCACCTACGAGCAGTACTTC
-	TRBJ2-3	TRBV5-4	-	CASSLVAARTDTQYF	TGTGCCAGCAGCTTGGTAGCGGCCCGCACAGATACGCAGTATTTT
-	TRBJ2-7	TRBV10-1	TRBD1	CASSLDRGYEQYF	TGCGCCAGCAGTCTGGACAGGGGGTACGAGCAGTACTTC
once	TRBJ2-7	TRBV28	-	CASRPGGYEQYF	TGTGCCAGCAGGCCCGGGGGCTACGAGCAGTACTTC
-	TRBJ1-1	TRBV2	-	CASKGGAEAFF	TGTGCCAGCAAGGGGGGGGCTGAAGCTTTCTTT
-	TRBJ2-1	TRBV6-1	TRBD2	CASSDWGGRFNEQFF	TGTGCCAGCAGTGATTGGGGCGGGAGATTTAATGAGCAGTTCTTC
-	TRBJ1-5	TRBV4-3	-	CASSQDRLSGSNQPQHF	TGCGCCAGCAGCCAAGATCGGTTGTCGGGGAGCAATCAGCCCCAGCATTTT
-	TRBJ2-1	TRBV5-8	TRBD1	CASSSRDRGLDEQFF	TGTGCCAGCAGCTCACGGGACAGGGGGCTCGATGAGCAGTTCTTC
-	TRBJ1-1	TRBV29-1	-	CSGGGGNTEAFF	TGCAGCGGGGGAGGAGGGAACACTGAAGCTTTCTTT
-	TRBJ2-7	TRBV5-1	TRBD2	CASSLEREVPEQYF	TGCGCCAGCAGCTTGGAGCGGGAGGTTCCCGAGCAGTACTTC
-	TRBJ1-3	TRBV28	-	CASRGSGNTIYF	TGTGCCAGTAGGGGGTCCGGAAACACCATATATTTT
-	TRBJ2-3	TRBV13	TRBD2	CASSLGTSGPTDTQYF	TGTGCCAGCAGCCTGGGGACTAGCGGGCCCACAGATACGCAGTATTTT
-	TRBJ1-5	TRBV6-1	-	CASIRNRNNQPQHF	TGTGCCAGCATAAGGAACAGAAACAATCAGCCCCAGCATTTT
-	TRBJ1-1	TRBV2	-	CASSLYEAFF	TGTGCCAGCAGTCTTTATGAAGCTTTCTTT
-	TRBJ2-7	TRBV6-1	-	CASSLGSTYEQYF	TGTGCCAGCAGCCTAGGAAGTACCTACGAGCAGTACTTC
-	TRBJ1-3	TRBV7-9	TRBD1	CASSPRTGVLWNTIYF	TGTGCCAGCAGCCCACGGACAGGGGTATTATGGAACACCATATATTTT
-	TRBJ2-7	TRBV6-6	-	CASSYSSGEYEQYF	TGTGCCAGCAGTTACTCCTCGGGGGAGTACGAGCAGTACTTC
-	TRBJ1-1	TRBV6-5	-	CASSYSVKMNTEAFF	TGTGCCAGCAGTTACTCTGTCAAAATGAACACTGAAGCTTTCTTT
-	TRBJ2-1	TRBV28	TRBD1	CASSLATGVPEQFF	TGTGCCAGCAGTTTAGCCACAGGGGTCCCTGAGCAGTTCTTC
few	TRBJ2-1	TRBV28	TRBD2	CASSLLGLAEYNEQFF	TGTGCCAGCAGCCTCTTAGGACTAGCGGAGTACAATGAGCAGTTCTTC
-	TRBJ2-2	TRBV7-6	TRBD1	CASSLEGQGRANTGELFF	TGTGCCAGCAGCTTAGAAGGACAGGGGCGGGCGAACACCGGGGAGCTGTTTTTT
once	TRBJ1-1	TRBV15	TRBD1	CATSRDRGQNTEAFF	TGTGCCACCAGCAGAGATAGGGGGCAGAACACTGAAGCTTTCTTT
-	TRBJ2-4	TRBV9	-	CASSFRTENIQYF	TGTGCCAGCAGCTTCCGGACAGAAAACATTCAGTACTTC
-	TRBJ2-1	TRBV2	TRBD2	CASSELSSGAYNEQFF	TGTGCCAGCAGTGAACTTTCTAGCGGAGCCTACAATGAGCAGTTCTTC
-	TRBJ1-2	TRBV30	TRBD1	CAWKEGAPYGYTF	TGTGCCTGGAAGGAGGGGGCCCCCTATGGCTACACCTTC
once	TRBJ2-5	TRBV19	TRBD2	CASSAASGRETQYF	TGTGCCAGTAGCGCCGCTAGCGGGAGGGAGACCCAGTACTTC
-	TRBJ2-1	TRBV28	TRBD2	CASSPAGTSAYNEQFF	TGTGCCAGCAGTCCTGCCGGGACTAGCGCATACAATGAGCAGTTCTTC
-	TRBJ2-7	TRBV11-3	TRBD1	CASSLEQTGGSYEQYF	TGTGCCAGCAGCCTTGAACAGACAGGGGGTTCCTACGAGCAGTACTTC
-	TRBJ1-4	TRBV7-9	-	CASSFREGGEKLFF	TGTGCCAGCAGCTTCCGGGAGGGGGGCGAAAAACTGTTTTTT
once	TRBJ1-1	TRBV5-6	-	CASNSVYVNTEAFF	TGTGCCAGCAACTCGGTTTATGTTAACACTGAAGCTTTCTTT
-	TRBJ2-2	TRBV19	-	CASKEGQYTGELFF	TGTGCCAGTAAGGAGGGCCAATACACCGGGGAGCTGTTTTTT
-	TRBJ2-7	TRBV15	TRBD1	CATSGDREVDEQYF	TGTGCCACCAGCGGGGACAGGGAAGTGGACGAGCAGTACTTC
-	TRBJ1-1	TRBV2	-	CASSEWPGGETEAFF	TGTGCCAGCAGTGAATGGCCCGGGGGTGAGACTGAAGCTTTCTTT
-	TRBJ2-1	TRBV29-1	TRBD2	CSADGTSGYNEQFF	TGCAGCGCTGACGGGACTAGCGGTTACAATGAGCAGTTCTTC
once	TRBJ2-5	TRBV27	TRBD2	CATSRLAGVETQYF	TGTGCCACCAGCCGGCTAGCGGGAGTGGAGACCCAGTACTTC
-	TRBJ2-7	TRBV30	-	CAWMTSYEQYF	TGTGCCTGGATGACTTCCTACGAGCAGTACTTC
-	TRBJ1-1	TRBV10-3	-	CAISELGQAGTEAFF	TGTGCCATCAGTGAGCTTGGACAAGCTGGGACTGAAGCTTTCTTT
-	TRBJ2-5	TRBV6-6	-	CASNLASETQYF	TGTGCCAGCAATCTAGCTTCAGAGACCCAGTACTTC
-	TRBJ1-1	TRBV4-1	-	CASSQGRGMNTEAFF	TGCGCCAGCAGCCAAGGTCGGGGGATGAACACTGAAGCTTTCTTT
-	TRBJ2-6	TRBV28	-	CASRGARAGANVLTF	TGTGCCAGCCGGGGGGCCAGGGCTGGGGCCAACGTCCTGACTTTC
-	TRBJ2-3	TRBV20-1	TRBD2	CSAPTSLTQYF	TGCAGTGCCCCGACTAGCCTTACGCAGTATTTT
-	TRBJ2-3	TRBV4-3	TRBD2	CASSQLVAGGTDTQYF	TGCGCCAGCAGCCAACTAGTAGCGGGAGGCACAGATACGCAGTATTTT
-	TRBJ1-2	TRBV6-5	-	CASSYVAGGGYTF	TGTGCCAGCAGTTACGTGGCAGGTGGGGGCTACACCTTC
once	TRBJ2-6	TRBV9	-	CASSAATQGLAWANVLTF	TGTGCCAGCAGCGCAGCAACACAGGGCCTCGCGTGGGCCAACGTCCTGACTTTC
-	TRBJ2-7	TRBV6-5	-	CASSYSAETYEQYF	TGTGCCAGCAGTTACTCGGCGGAAACGTACGAGCAGTACTTC
-	TRBJ1-1	TRBV7-9	-	CASSPGTDYHGAFF	TGTGCCAGCAGCCCCGGGACGGACTACCATGGAGCTTTCTTT
-	TRBJ2-3	TRBV5-4	TRBD2	CASNPPGGSTDTQYF	TGTGCCAGCAACCCTCCGGGGGGAAGCACAGATACGCAGTATTTT
-	TRBJ2-7	TRBV7-9	-	CASSQYEQYF	TGTGCCAGCAGCCAATACGAGCAGTACTTC
-	TRBJ2-7	TRBV19	-	CASSITRVHEQYF	TGTGCCAGTAGTATTACGAGGGTCCATGAGCAGTACTTC